This TCR beta chain was captured by sequencing in a study of beta chain features in type 1 diabetes. General observations from the study: The influence of HLA type on TCRB rearrangement stayed undetermined. Shorter TCRB CDR3s, moderately but significantly so, were found in Type 1 diabetes patients in all four CD4+ subsets. Diminished insertions and augmented deletions at VDJ junctions characterized type 1 diabetes patients.

V was pared by 2 bases and J by 2 bases, with 9 bases between. Germline loops: CDR1 SQVTM, CDR2 ANQGSEA. The CDR3 is 13 amino acids. A note on this clone: Antigen: not known.

Since all of the isolated RNA was reverse transcribed, expressed TCRB transcripts were what got sequenced. TCRdb's copy holds only in-frame clones and misses some; the assay was immunoSEQ multiplex PCR. Of roughly 140,000 clones listed, roughly 8% are singletons. Sorting of CD4+ naive, central memory, regulatory and stem cell-like memory cells was performed via CD45RO/CCR7/CD25/CD127/CD95/CD27. Sequencing used central memory CD4+ T cells from blood. The chain links TRBV29-1 to TRBJ1-1, with unresolved D. This receptor was identified in a man between 18 and 29 years old in good health. CDR3: CSVEKHDNTEAFF. CDR3 coding DNA: TGCAGCGTTGAAAAACACGATAACACTGAAGCTTTCTTT.